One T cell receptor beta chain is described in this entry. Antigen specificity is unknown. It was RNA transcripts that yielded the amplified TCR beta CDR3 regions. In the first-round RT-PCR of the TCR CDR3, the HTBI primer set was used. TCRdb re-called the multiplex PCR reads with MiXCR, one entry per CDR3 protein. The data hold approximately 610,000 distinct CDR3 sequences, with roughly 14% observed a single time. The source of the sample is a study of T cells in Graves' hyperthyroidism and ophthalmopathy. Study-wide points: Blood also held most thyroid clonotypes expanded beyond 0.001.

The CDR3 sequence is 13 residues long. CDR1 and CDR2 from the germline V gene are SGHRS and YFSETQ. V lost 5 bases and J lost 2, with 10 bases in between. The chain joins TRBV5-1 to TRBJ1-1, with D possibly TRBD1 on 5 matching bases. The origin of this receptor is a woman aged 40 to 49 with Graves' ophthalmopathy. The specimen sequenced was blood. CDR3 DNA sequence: TGCGCCAGCAGACTGACAGAAAACACTGAAGCTTTCTTT. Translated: CASRLTENTEAFF. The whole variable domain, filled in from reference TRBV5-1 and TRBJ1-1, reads KAGVTQTPRYLIKTRGQQVTLSCSPISGHRSVSWYQQTPGQGLQFLFEYFSETQRNKGNFPGRFSGRQFSNSRSEMNVSTLELGDSALYLCASRLTENTEAFFGQGTRLTVV.